The 26 T cell receptor beta chains presented below share a single source sample, sequenced in a study of cytomegalovirus exposure and HLA in healthy donors. Researchers ran the PCR with 60 Vbeta and 13 Jbeta primers. Profiling relied on immunoSEQ multiplex PCR, and the TCRdb table lists in-frame clones only, not all of them. The table records some 180,000 clones, roughly 74% of them present only once. Sequenced material: PBMCs. The receptors shown here come from a female donor in good health and CMV-seronegative.

The rearrangement uses TRBV29-1 and TRBJ2-7; TRBD1 matches 10 bases. V trimming: 6 bases; J trimming: 5 bases; junction bases outside the gene matches: 4. Germline assignment: CDR1 SQVTM and CDR2 ANQGSEA. CDR3 size: 12 residues. The CDR3 protein is CSVGTGVDEQYF. The CDR3, as DNA: TGCAGCGTAGGGACAGGGGTTGACGAGCAGTACTTC.

V and J are TRBV11-2 and TRBJ1-1; the D gene is possibly TRBD1 (6 bases). The CDR3 contains 14 residues. The V end was cut by 9 bases, the J end by 1 base, with 15 bases between. Germline V gene data show CDR1 as SGHAT and CDR2 as FQNNGV. The CDR3 is CASIGQPRNTEAFF. CDR3 in DNA: TGTGCCAGTATTGGACAGCCAAGGAACACTGAAGCTTTCTTT.

The chain uses TRBV4-2 and TRBJ1-2; 8 nucleotides align to TRBD1. Germline trimming cut 1 base from V and 8 bases from J; bases unmatched to any gene: 6. The germline V gene has CDR1 LGHNA and CDR2 YNFKEQ. CDR3 size: 14 residues. CDR3 nucleotides: TGTGCCAGCAGCCAAGGGGCAGGGGGCGCGGGCTACACCTTC. Its translation is CASSQGAGGAGYTF.

The chain recombines TRBV10-2 with TRBJ2-7, with 7 nucleotides matching TRBD2. Germline trimming cut 3 bases from V and 0 bases from J; bases unmatched to any gene: 17. This CDR3 region has 19 residues. Germline CDR1 WSHSY, CDR2 SAAADI. This CDR3 reads CASSDRKREPSPYSYEQYF. DNA of the CDR3: TGCGCCAGCAGTGATAGAAAGCGGGAACCCTCCCCCTACTCCTACGAGCAGTACTTC.

The chain has TRBV7-2 and TRBJ2-7, with a weak D call TRBD1 (5 bases). The CDR3 length is 15 residues. CDR1 and CDR2 from the germline V gene are SGHTA and FQGNSA. V gave up 5 bases and J gave up 1 base, with 15 bases separating them. For the CDR3, the DNA is TGTGCCAGCAGCCTCTTACCCGACAGTTCCTACGAGCAGTACTTC. Its protein product is CASSLLPDSSYEQYF.

CDR3: CASRGQGGWNTEAFF. In DNA, the CDR3 is TGTGCCAGCAGAGGACAGGGTGGGTGGAACACTGAAGCTTTCTTT. The rearrangement links TRBV6-5 to TRBJ1-1, with 8 bases aligning to TRBD1. The CDR3 spans 15 residues. Trimming took 6 bases from V and 1 from J; bases not matched to a gene: 7. Germline V lookup: CDR1 MNHEY, CDR2 SVGAGI.

The chain has TRBV18 and TRBJ2-7, with TRBD1 identical over 7 bases. J lost 4 bases, V lost 4 bases, and 4 bases had no gene match. The CDR3 runs to 13 residues. From germline, CDR1 is KGHSH and CDR2 LQKENI. This CDR3 is CASSQGASYEQYF. CDR3 sequence (DNA): TGTGCCAGCTCACAGGGGGCTTCGTACGAGCAGTACTTC.

The J gene is TRBJ2-2, the V gene TRBV4-1; no definite D call. Between the trimmed V and J ends, which lost 1 base and 0 bases, there was a span of 3 bases. The CDR3 loop spans 14 amino acids. Germline CDR1 MGHRA, CDR2 YSYEKL. The CDR3 protein is CASSQAANTGELFF. CDR3 bases: TGCGCCAGCAGCCAAGCGGCGAACACCGGGGAGCTGTTTTTT.

V is TRBV5-1 and J is TRBJ1-2, with 7 positions matching TRBD1. J was trimmed by 1 base and V by 3 bases; bases with no gene match: 6. The length of the CDR3 is 15 residues. Germline V gene sequence: CDR1 SGHRS, CDR2 YFSETQ. Written as DNA, the CDR3 is TGCGCCAGCAGCTCGGGCAGGGACAGTAACTATGGCTACACCTTC. This encodes CASSSGRDSNYGYTF.

This chain uses TRBV15 with TRBJ2-2, with 8 bases that match TRBD1. The CDR3 contains 14 residues. Germline V gives CDR1 LNHNV, CDR2 YYDKDF (reference sequence). The V and J ends lost 4 bases and 6 bases, in that order; junction bases with no gene match: 4. DNA for the CDR3: TGTGCCACCAGCAAGGACAGGGTCGCCGGGGAGCTGTTTTTT. Translated: CATSKDRVAGELFF.

This clone turned up a few times. The chain combines TRBV7-2 with TRBJ1-4; D is ambiguous. The germline V and J ends were trimmed by 5 bases and 2 bases, with 6 bases remaining between them. Germline V gene lookup returns CDR1 SGHTA and CDR2 FQGNSA. This CDR3 contains 13 residues. The DNA for the CDR3 is TGTGCCAGCAGCCCCCGGACTAATGAAAAACTGTTTTTT. Its translation: CASSPRTNEKLFF.

V is TRBV30 and J is TRBJ1-6, with D possibly TRBD1 on 5 matching bases. This CDR3 contains 15 residues. Trimming left V 7 bases short and J 9 bases short, with 22 bases between. The germline V gene has CDR1 GTSNPN and CDR2 SVGIG (reference sequence). Here the CDR3 DNA reads TGTGCCTTTGGTGGCTGGGGGGATTTCGTTTCACCCCTCCACTTT. This encodes CAFGGWGDFVSPLHF.

Concerning this clone itself: The junction does not match germline at one end; this may be a read error. The rearrangement joins TRBV7-7 to TRBJ2-3, with D tentatively TRBD2 (6 bases). CDR1 and CDR2 from the germline V gene are SSHAT and FNYEAQ (reference sequence). The CDR3 is 15 residues long. CDR3 sequence: CASSLEGGSTDTQYF. The CDR3 DNA follows: TGTGCTAGCAGCTTGGAGGGAGGAAGCACAGATACGCAGTATTTT. The variable domain in full, completed from reference TRBV7-7 and TRBJ2-3, reads GAGVSQSPRYKVTKRGQDVTLRCDPISSHATLYWYQQALGQGPEFLTYFNYEAQPDKSGLPSDRFSAERPEGSISTLTIQRTEQRDSAMYRCASSLEGGSTDTQYFGPGTRLTVL.

This clone occurred once. The genes are TRBV11-3 and TRBJ1-1, with D unclear. Trimming shortened V by 2 bases and J by 8 bases, and 6 bases separated the two germline ends. From germline, CDR1 is SGHNT and CDR2 YENEEA. The length of the CDR3 is 11 residues. The CDR3 reads CASSLSREAFF. DNA for the CDR3: TGTGCCAGCAGCTTAAGTAGAGAAGCTTTCTTT. The whole variable domain, remainder taken from reference TRBV11-3 and TRBJ1-1, is EAGVVQSPRYKIIEKKQPVAFWCNPISGHNTLYWYLQNLGQGPELLIRYENEEAVDDSQLPKDRFSAERLKGVDSTLKIQPAELGDSAVYLCASSLSREAFFGQGTRLTVV.

This clone appeared once. The chain combines TRBV10-3 with TRBJ2-5; 7 bases align to TRBD2. This CDR3 has 15 amino acids. Trimming took 2 bases from V and 2 from J; bases not matched to a gene: 5. Germline V gene sequence: CDR1 ENHRY, CDR2 SYGVKD. This chain's CDR3 is CAISESQGGQETQYF. The CDR3 bases are TGTGCCATCAGTGAGAGCCAGGGAGGGCAAGAGACCCAGTACTTC.

This chain links TRBV4-3 with TRBJ2-5; possibly TRBD2 for D (5 bases). CDR3 size: 16 residues. V was trimmed by 0 bases and J by 1 base, leaving 12 bases between them. CDR1 LGHNA and CDR2 YSLEER come from the germline V gene. The chain's CDR3 is CASSQDRGPSQETQYF. DNA for the CDR3: TGCGCCAGCAGCCAAGATAGAGGGCCCAGCCAAGAGACCCAGTACTTC.

V usage is TRBV5-6 and J usage is TRBJ1-4, with D unclear. The germline CDR1 and CDR2 sequences are SGHDT and YYEEEE. V was pared by 3 bases and J by 3 bases, with 9 bases between. This CDR3 comprises 14 residues. CDR3 amino acids: CASSSTYANEKLFF. CDR3 coding DNA: TGTGCCAGCAGCTCTACGTATGCTAATGAAAAACTGTTTTTT. Filled out from reference TRBV5-6 and TRBJ1-4, the complete variable domain reads DAGVTQSPTHLIKTRGQQVTLRCSPKSGHDTVSWYQQALGQGPQFIFQYYEEEERQRGNFPDRFSGHQFPNYSSELNVNALLLGDSALYLCASSSTYANEKLFFGSGTQLSVL.

The chain links TRBV4-1 to TRBJ1-6, with D possibly being TRBD1 (5 bases). V lost 1 base to trimming and J lost 10 bases, with 26 bases between them. Germline assignment: CDR1 MGHRA and CDR2 YSYEKL. The CDR3 consists of 19 residues. CDR3 in DNA: TGCGCCAGCAGCCAAGCCCCGGTCCTCCGGGACGCCCGGGGGTCACCCCTCCACTTT. Its protein is CASSQAPVLRDARGSPLHF.

The V and J genes are TRBV7-3 and TRBJ2-2, with 7 nucleotides matching TRBD1. Germline V gene sequence: CDR1 SGHTA, CDR2 FQGTGA. The V gene end was trimmed by 5 bases and the J gene end by 0 bases; junction bases not matched to a gene: 3. The CDR3 runs to 15 residues. The CDR3 here is CASSRGGSNTGELFF. In nucleotides, the CDR3 is TGTGCCAGCAGCCGAGGGGGCTCGAACACCGGGGAGCTGTTTTTT.

The rearrangement uses TRBV4-2 and TRBJ2-5, with D perhaps matching TRBD1 (6 bases). The germline CDR1 and CDR2 sequences are LGHNA and YNFKEQ. The CDR3 is 17 amino acids. The germline V and J ends were trimmed by 3 bases and 0 bases, with 17 bases remaining between them. Here the CDR3 reads CASSQGSDRRYQETQYF. CDR3 bases: TGTGCCAGCAGCCAGGGGAGTGACAGGCGGTACCAAGAGACCCAGTACTTC.

The V call is TRBV5-4, the J call TRBJ2-2; D perhaps matches TRBD2 (5 bases). Germline CDR1 is SGHNT and CDR2 is YYREEE (reference sequence). V gave up 2 bases and J gave up 6 bases, with 14 bases separating them. The CDR3 is 15 residues long. In DNA, the CDR3 is TGTGCCAGCAGCTTCCCCGACTACTCCCCCGGGGAGCTGTTTTTT. Protein sequence: CASSFPDYSPGELFF.

The genes are TRBV19 and TRBJ2-7; possibly TRBD2 for D (5 bases). Trimming took off 3 bases at V and 1 base at J, with 10 bases between the two ends. CDR1 and CDR2 from the germline V gene are LNHDA and SQIVND (reference sequence). This CDR3 spans 14 amino acids. As DNA, the CDR3 is TGTGCCAGTAGTATTAGTCGGACTTCCTACGAGCAGTACTTC. It translates to CASSISRTSYEQYF.

For the CDR3, the DNA is TGTGCCAGCACTCACAGGGGACTAGGCACTGAAGCTTTCTTT. Encoded protein: CASTHRGLGTEAFF. This sequence joins TRBV6-5 and TRBJ1-1, with TRBD1 matching 7 bases. The CDR3 has 14 amino acids. Germline assignment: CDR1 MNHEY and CDR2 SVGAGI. J lost 4 bases, V lost 7 bases, and 9 bases had no gene match.

V and J are TRBV5-1 and TRBJ2-5; weak D call: TRBD1 (5 bases). CDR3 size: 14 residues. Germline loops: CDR1 SGHRS, CDR2 YFSETQ. The germline V and J ends were trimmed by 4 bases and 1 base, with 11 bases remaining between them. The CDR3 sequence is CASSGAGPQETQYF. The CDR3 DNA reads TGCGCCAGCAGCGGGGCCGGGCCCCAAGAGACCCAGTACTTC. Using reference TRBV5-1 and TRBJ2-5 for the parts outside the CDR3, the full variable domain is KAGVTQTPRYLIKTRGQQVTLSCSPISGHRSVSWYQQTPGQGLQFLFEYFSETQRNKGNFPGRFSGRQFSNSRSEMNVSTLELGDSALYLCASSGAGPQETQYFGPGTRLLVL.

The chain joins TRBV7-2 to TRBJ2-5, with D tentatively TRBD1 (6 bases). V was cut by 5 bases and J by 7 bases, with 29 bases left in between. Germline CDR1 is SGHTA and CDR2 is FQGNSA. The CDR3 contains 18 residues. The CDR3 protein is CASSLTARTGTRHRTQYF. The CDR3 DNA is TGTGCCAGCAGCCTCACTGCCCGTACAGGGACCCGTCACCGGACCCAGTACTTC. Drawing the rest from reference TRBV7-2 and TRBJ2-5, the complete variable domain is GAGVSQSPSNKVTEKGKDVELRCDPISGHTALYWYRQSLGQGLEFLIYFQGNSAPDKSGLPSDRFSAERTGGSVSTLTIQRTQQEDSAVYLCASSLTARTGTRHRTQYFGPGTRLLVL.

The rearrangement joins TRBV2 to TRBJ2-7; D might be TRBD1 (6 bases). The V and J ends lost 7 bases and 1 base respectively, with 14 bases between them. Germline V CDR1 and CDR2: SNHLY, FYNNEI. The CDR3 is made up of 14 amino acids. The CDR3 spells CASTNTGNSYEQYF. CDR3 DNA sequence: TGTGCCAGCACGAACACAGGGAATTCCTACGAGCAGTACTTC.